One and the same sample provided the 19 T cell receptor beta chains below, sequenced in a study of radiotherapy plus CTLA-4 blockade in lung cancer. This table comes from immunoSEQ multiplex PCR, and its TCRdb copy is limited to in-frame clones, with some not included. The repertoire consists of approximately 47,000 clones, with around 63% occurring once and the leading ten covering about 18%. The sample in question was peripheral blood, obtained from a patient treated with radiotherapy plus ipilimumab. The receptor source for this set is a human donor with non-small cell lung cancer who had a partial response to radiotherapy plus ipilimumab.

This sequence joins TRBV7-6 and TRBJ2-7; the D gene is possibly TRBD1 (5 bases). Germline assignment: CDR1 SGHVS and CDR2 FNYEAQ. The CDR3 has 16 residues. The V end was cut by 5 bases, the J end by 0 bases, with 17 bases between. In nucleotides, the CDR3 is TGTGCCAGCAGCCTCGCCCCCGCGCAGGGCTCCTACGAGCAGTACTTC. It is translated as CASSLAPAQGSYEQYF.

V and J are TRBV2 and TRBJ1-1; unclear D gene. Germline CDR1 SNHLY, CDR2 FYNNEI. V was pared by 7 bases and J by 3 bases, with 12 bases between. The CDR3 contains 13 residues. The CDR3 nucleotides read TGTGCCAGCAACCGCGACGGGGACACTGAAGCTTTCTTT. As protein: CASNRDGDTEAFF.

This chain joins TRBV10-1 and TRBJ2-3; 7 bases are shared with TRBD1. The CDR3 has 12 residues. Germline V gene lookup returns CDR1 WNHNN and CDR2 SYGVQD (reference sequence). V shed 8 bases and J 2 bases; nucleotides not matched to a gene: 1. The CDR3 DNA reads TGCGCCAGCGGACAGGACACAGATACGCAGTATTTT. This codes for CASGQDTDTQYF.

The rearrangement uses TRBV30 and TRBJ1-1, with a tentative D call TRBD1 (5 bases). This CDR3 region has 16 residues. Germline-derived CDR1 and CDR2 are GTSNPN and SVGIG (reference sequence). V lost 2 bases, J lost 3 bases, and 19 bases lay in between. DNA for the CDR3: TGTGCCTGGAGTAAGAAAGGCGGCAGGGACTACACTGAAGCTTTCTTT. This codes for CAWSKKGGRDYTEAFF.

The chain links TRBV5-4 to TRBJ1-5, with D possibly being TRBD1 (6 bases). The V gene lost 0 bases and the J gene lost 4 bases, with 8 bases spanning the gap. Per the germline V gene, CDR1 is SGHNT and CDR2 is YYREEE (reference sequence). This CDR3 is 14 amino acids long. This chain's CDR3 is CASSLGGPNQPQHF. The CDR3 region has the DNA TGTGCCAGCAGCTTGGGGGGGCCTAATCAGCCCCAGCATTTT.

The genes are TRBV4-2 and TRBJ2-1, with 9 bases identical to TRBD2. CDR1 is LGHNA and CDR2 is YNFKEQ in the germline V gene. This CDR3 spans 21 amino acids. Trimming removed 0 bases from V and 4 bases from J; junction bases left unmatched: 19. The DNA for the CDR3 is TGTGCCAGCAGCCAAGATACCCAAATGCCCGGGACTAGCAGAAAGTACAATGAGCAGTTCTTC. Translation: CASSQDTQMPGTSRKYNEQFF.

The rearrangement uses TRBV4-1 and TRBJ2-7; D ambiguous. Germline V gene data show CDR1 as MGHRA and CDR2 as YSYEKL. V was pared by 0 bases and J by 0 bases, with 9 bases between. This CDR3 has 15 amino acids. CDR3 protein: CASSQDPASSYEQYF. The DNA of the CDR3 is TGCGCCAGCAGCCAAGATCCCGCGAGCTCCTACGAGCAGTACTTC.

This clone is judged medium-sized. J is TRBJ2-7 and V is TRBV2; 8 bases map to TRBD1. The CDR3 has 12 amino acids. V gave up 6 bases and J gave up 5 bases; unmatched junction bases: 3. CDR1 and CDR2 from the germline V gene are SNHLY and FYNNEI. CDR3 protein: CASRLQGDEQYF. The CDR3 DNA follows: TGTGCCAGCAGACTACAGGGGGACGAGCAGTACTTC.

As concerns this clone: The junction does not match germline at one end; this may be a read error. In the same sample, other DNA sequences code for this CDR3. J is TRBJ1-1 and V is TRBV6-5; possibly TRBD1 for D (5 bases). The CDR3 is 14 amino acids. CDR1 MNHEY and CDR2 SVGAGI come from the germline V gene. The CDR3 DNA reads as TGTGCCAGCAGGCCAAGGGGCGCGAGAACTGAAGCCTTCTTT. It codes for CASRPRGARTEAFF.

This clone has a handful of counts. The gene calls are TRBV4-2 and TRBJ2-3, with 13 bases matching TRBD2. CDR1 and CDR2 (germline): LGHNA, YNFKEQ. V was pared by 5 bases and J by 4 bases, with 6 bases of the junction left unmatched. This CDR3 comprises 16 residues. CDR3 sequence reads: CASSAGLAGVADTQYF. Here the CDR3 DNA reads TGTGCCAGCAGCGCAGGACTAGCGGGGGTAGCAGATACGCAGTATTTT.

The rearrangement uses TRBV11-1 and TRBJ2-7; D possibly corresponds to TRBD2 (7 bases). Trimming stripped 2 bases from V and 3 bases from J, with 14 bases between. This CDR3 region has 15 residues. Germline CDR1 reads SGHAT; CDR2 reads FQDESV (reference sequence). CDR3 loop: CASSLRPGDYYEQYF. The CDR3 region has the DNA TGTGCCAGCAGCTTACGGCCAGGGGACTACTACGAGCAGTACTTC.

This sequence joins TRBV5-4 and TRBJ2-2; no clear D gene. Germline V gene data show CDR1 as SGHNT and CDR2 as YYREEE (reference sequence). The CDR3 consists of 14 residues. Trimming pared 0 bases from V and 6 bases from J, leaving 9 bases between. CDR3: CASSLDSSAGELFF. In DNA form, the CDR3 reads TGTGCCAGCAGCTTGGATTCTAGTGCCGGGGAGCTGTTTTTT.

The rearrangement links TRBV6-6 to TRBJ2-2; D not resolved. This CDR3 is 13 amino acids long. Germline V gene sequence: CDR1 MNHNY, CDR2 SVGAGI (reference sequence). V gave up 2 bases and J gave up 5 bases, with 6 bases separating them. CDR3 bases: TGTGCCAGCAGTTACACGGGTACCGGGGAGCTGTTTTTT. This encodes CASSYTGTGELFF.

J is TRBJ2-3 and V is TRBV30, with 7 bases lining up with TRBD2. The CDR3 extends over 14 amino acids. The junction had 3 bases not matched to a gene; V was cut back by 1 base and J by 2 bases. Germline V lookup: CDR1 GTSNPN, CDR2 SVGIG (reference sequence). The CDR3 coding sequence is TGTGCCTGGAGTGGCGGGGGTGTCACAGATACGCAGTATTTT. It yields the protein CAWSGGGVTDTQYF.

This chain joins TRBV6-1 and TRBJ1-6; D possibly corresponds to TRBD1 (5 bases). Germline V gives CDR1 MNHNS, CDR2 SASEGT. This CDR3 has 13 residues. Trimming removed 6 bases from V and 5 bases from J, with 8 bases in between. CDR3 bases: TGTGCCAGCAGAGTAGGGGATAATTCACCCCTCCACTTT. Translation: CASRVGDNSPLHF.

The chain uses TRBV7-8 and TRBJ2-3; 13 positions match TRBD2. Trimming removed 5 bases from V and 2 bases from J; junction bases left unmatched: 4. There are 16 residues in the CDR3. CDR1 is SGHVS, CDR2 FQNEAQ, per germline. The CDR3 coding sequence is TGTGCCAGCAGCACGGGACTAGCGGGGTTCACAGATACGCAGTATTTT. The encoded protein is CASSTGLAGFTDTQYF.

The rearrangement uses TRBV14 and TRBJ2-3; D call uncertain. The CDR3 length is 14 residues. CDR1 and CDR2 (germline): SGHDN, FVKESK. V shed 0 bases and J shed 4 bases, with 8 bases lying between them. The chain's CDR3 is CASSQDFGADTQYF. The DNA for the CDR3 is TGTGCCAGCAGCCAAGACTTCGGTGCAGATACGCAGTATTTT.

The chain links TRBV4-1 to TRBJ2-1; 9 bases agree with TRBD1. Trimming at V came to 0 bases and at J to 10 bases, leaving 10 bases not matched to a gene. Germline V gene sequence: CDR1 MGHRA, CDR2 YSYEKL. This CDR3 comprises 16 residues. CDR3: CASSQEQGAQVREQFF. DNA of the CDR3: TGCGCCAGCAGCCAAGAACAGGGGGCGCAGGTGAGGGAGCAGTTCTTC.

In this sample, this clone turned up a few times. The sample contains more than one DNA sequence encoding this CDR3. The CDR3 reads CASSSQGVNYGYTF. In DNA form, the CDR3 reads TGCGCCAGCAGCTCACAGGGGGTCAACTATGGCTACACCTTC. J is TRBJ1-2 and V is TRBV5-1; 8 bases match TRBD1. Germline V gives CDR1 SGHRS, CDR2 YFSETQ. The ends lost 3 bases at V and 2 bases at J; junction bases unmatched: 3. The CDR3 sequence is 14 residues long.